This TCR beta chain emerged from a study of shared clonotypes between healthy human individuals. Study information: Each donor's CD4 naive and CD4 memory cells filled three plates apiece, CD8 naive two, and CD8 memory one. Study-wide results and limits: What naive subsets generally showed was a larger estimated richness than memory subsets showed. Shared clonotypes: about 4.6% naive CD4, under 4% naive CD8, 2% to 2.5% memory CD4, 0.35% to 0.5% memory CD8.

The ends lost 4 bases at V and 3 bases at J; junction bases unmatched: 7. CDR3 size: 16 residues. Per germline, CDR1 SGHDT and CDR2 YYEEEE. The protocol was immunoSEQ multiplex PCR, while the TCRdb copy is restricted to in-frame clones and leaves out a portion. The sample lists some 1 million clones; about 75% were seen once. Recent vaccinations or acute infections were absent in the healthy HIV-negative adult donors. With regard to this clone: Antigen: not known.

This clonotype was sampled from a man aged 18 to 30 in good health. V usage is TRBV5-6 and J usage is TRBJ1-6, with TRBD1 matching over 7 bases. The sequencing sample was made of memory CD4+ T cells sorted from blood. Sample subset: CD45RA-negative fraction. The CDR3 DNA is TGTGCCAGCAGCCGGCCCCAGGGGGACTATAATTCACCCCTCCACTTT. Translating gives CASSRPQGDYNSPLHF.